These T cell receptor beta chains were read from a single sample in a study of cytomegalovirus exposure and HLA in healthy donors. TCRdb's copy holds only in-frame clones and misses some; the assay was immunoSEQ multiplex PCR. Here the sample table reports 45,000 to 55,000 clones. Specimen: PBMCs. The receptors were gathered from a woman between 50 and 59 years old in good health and CMV-seropositive. CDR3s include the opening cysteine and the closing phenylalanine or tryptophan.

J: TRBJ2-7; V: TRBV5-6; CDR3: CASSLGSRAYEQYF
J: TRBJ2-3; V: TRBV15; CDR3: CATSTDRGRTDTQYF
J: TRBJ1-1; V: TRBV19; CDR3: CASSILLTGEAFF
J: TRBJ1-1; V: TRBV19; CDR3: CASKATRGYRNTEAFF
J: TRBJ2-5; V: TRBV5-1; CDR3: CASSQQARQETQYF
J: TRBJ1-6; V: TRBV7-2; CDR3: CASTPGRTNSPLHF
J: TRBJ1-1; V: TRBV28; CDR3: CASMVDTEAFF
J: TRBJ2-2; V: TRBV7-8; CDR3: CASSLVETANTGELFF
J: TRBJ2-2; V: TRBV18; CDR3: CASSPPAGQPWSGELFF
J: TRBJ2-7; V: TRBV27; CDR3: CASSQGQGRYRYF
J: TRBJ2-5; V: TRBV7-7; CDR3: CASSLVAQETQYF
J: TRBJ2-2; V: TRBV10-2; CDR3: CASRFSGSGELFF
J: TRBJ2-5; V: TRBV28; CDR3: CASSLFGTGTGDQETQYF
J: TRBJ2-3; V: TRBV18; CDR3: CASSPRTGHTDTQYF
J: TRBJ1-5; V: TRBV2; CDR3: CASSEAGQGNQPQHF
J: TRBJ1-2; V: TRBV9; CDR3: CASSVEEGAGYGYTF